The 7 T cell receptor beta chains below come from one sample, sequenced in a study of T cells in localized non-small cell lung cancer. The repertoire was sequenced with immunoSEQ multiplex PCR; TCRdb's copy has only in-frame clones and lacks some. The sample records around 9,600 clones, approximately 90% being singletons. Sequencing was performed on peripheral blood, taken before any cancer treatment. The receptors stem from a woman aged 35-75 years with stage I squamous cell lung carcinoma.

The chain is built from TRBV19 and TRBJ2-1; 14 positions match TRBD2. CDR1 LNHDA and CDR2 SQIVND come from the germline V gene (reference sequence). V dropped 6 bases and J dropped 3; count of bases not matched to a gene: 10. CDR3 size: 18 residues. Here the CDR3 DNA reads TGTGCCAGTAGCTCGGGACTAGCGGGGGCCAGGGGCTACAATGAGCAGTTCTTC. Amino acid sequence: CASSSGLAGARGYNEQFF.

The chain combines TRBV6-1 with TRBJ1-1, with TRBD1 matching over 7 bases. CDR3 length equals 15 residues. The ends lost 0 bases at V and 2 bases at J; junction bases unmatched: 3. Germline assignment: CDR1 MNHNS and CDR2 SASEGT. CDR3 bases: TGTGCCAGCAGTGAAGCTTGGGACAGTAACACTGAAGCTTTCTTT. Translation gives CASSEAWDSNTEAFF.

This clone was recorded once. This chain uses TRBV10-3 with TRBJ2-2, with D perhaps matching TRBD2 (5 bases). The germline CDR1 and CDR2 sequences are ENHRY and SYGVKD. V was trimmed by 5 bases and J by 6 bases, leaving 7 bases between them. CDR3 length equals 12 residues. Written as DNA, the CDR3 is TGTGCCATCAGTCACGGGGCCGGGGAGCTGTTTTTT. As protein: CAISHGAGELFF.

V usage is TRBV30 and J usage is TRBJ2-1; 8 nucleotides agree with TRBD1. Per the germline V gene, CDR1 is GTSNPN and CDR2 is SVGIG (reference sequence). Trimming at V came to 0 bases and at J to 6 bases, leaving 13 bases not matched to a gene. The CDR3 is made up of 17 amino acids. The CDR3 region is CAWSVRLPGDRGNEQFF. Written as DNA, the CDR3 is TGTGCCTGGAGTGTACGGCTACCCGGAGACAGGGGCAATGAGCAGTTCTTC.

This clone showed up just once. This chain links TRBV5-4 with TRBJ1-1, with D maybe TRBD1 (5 bases). Trimming removed 7 bases from V and 0 bases from J, with 19 bases in between. The CDR3 contains 16 residues. The germline CDR1 and CDR2 sequences are SGHNT and YYREEE (reference sequence). The CDR3 reads CASWRDLPPMNTEAFF. CDR3 nucleotides: TGTGCCAGCTGGCGGGACCTTCCCCCAATGAACACTGAAGCTTTCTTT.

This clone was found a few times. This chain joins TRBV19 and TRBJ1-5; tentative D call: TRBD1 (6 bases). Germline V gene lookup returns CDR1 LNHDA and CDR2 SQIVND (reference sequence). The ends were cut back, 3 bases at V and 5 bases at J, with 14 bases in the middle. The CDR3 is 15 residues long. CDR3 bases: TGTGCCAGTAGTATCGCAGGGGCAAAGTATCAGCCCCAGCATTTT. Amino acids: CASSIAGAKYQPQHF. Combining the CDR3 with reference TRBV19 and TRBJ1-5 gives the whole variable domain DGGITQSPKYLFRKEGQNVTLSCEQNLNHDAMYWYRQDPGQGLRLIYYSQIVNDFQKGDIAEGYSVSREKKESFPLTVTSAQKNPTAFYLCASSIAGAKYQPQHFGDGTRLSIL.

The chain employs TRBV7-2 and TRBJ2-1; 7 bases are a match to TRBD1. Germline V gives CDR1 SGHTA, CDR2 FQGNSA. The CDR3 runs 14 residues. V trimming: 5 bases; J trimming: 5 bases; junction bases outside the gene matches: 6. The CDR3 nucleotides are TGTGCCAGCAGCCCCGGACAGGCTCACAATGAGCAGTTCTTC. This encodes CASSPGQAHNEQFF.